This TCR beta chain was sequenced for a study of T-cell memory formation after mild COVID-19. This clonotype was seen just once. In TCRdb, the 5' RACE reads were re-called with MiXCR into one record per CDR3 protein. Of about 430,000 distinct CDR3 sequences in the sample, around 24% were seen once. V was cut by 3 bases and J by 8 bases, with 16 bases left in between. The germline CDR1 and CDR2 sequences are SEHNR and FQNEAQ (reference sequence). The CDR3 extends over 15 amino acids. The receptor was isolated from an adult woman who had mild COVID-19 (a few samples of this study predate the infection). Cell type and time point are not known. Sequences were obtained from PBMCs or a T cell subset sorted from them (not recorded which). The V call is TRBV7-9, the J call TRBJ1-4; tentative D call: TRBD1 (5 bases). CDR3 nucleotide sequence: TGTGCCAGCAGCTTCTCCGGGGCCTCTAGGGAAAAACTGTTTTTT. Translating it yields CASSFSGASREKLFF.